This TCR beta chain was identified in a study of beta chain features in type 1 diabetes. Study overall: What patients shared with healthy donors was a similar profile of age, gender and cell yields. Overall study results and limits: Cells expressing TCR highly could be over-represented by cDNA sequencing. VDJ junctions sequenced from type 1 diabetes patients showed fewer insertions and more deletions.

This clone was counted a few times. Its cognate antigen is unknown. Other DNA sequences from this sample encode an identical CDR3 as well. The investigators reverse transcribed all of the isolated RNA, so they sequenced expressed TCRB transcripts. Assay used: immunoSEQ multiplex PCR; TCRdb lists only in-frame clones, some missing. The sample records roughly 500,000 clones, 9.5% to 12% being singletons. Trimming removed 0 bases at V and 5 bases at J, with 4 bases between. The CDR3 spans 11 residues. Germline CDR1 is GTSNPN and CDR2 is SVGIG (reference sequence). The sample taken for sequencing was naive CD4+ T cells from blood. V usage is TRBV30 and J usage is TRBJ1-1, with D hard to call. The receptor comes from a woman under 30 in good health. CDR3 sequence (DNA): TGTGCCTGGAGTGTTCAGACTGAAGCTTTCTTT. Its protein is CAWSVQTEAFF.